This T cell receptor (beta chain) came from a study of blood T cell repertoires in COVID-19. Study context: Specimens from acute and convalescent COVID-19 originated in the United States, Italy and Spain.

CDR3 length: 14 residues. Deletions cut 3 bases from V and 2 bases from J, with 11 bases between. Germline V lookup: CDR1 KGHSH, CDR2 LQKENI. In the original workflow: Estimated nucleated cell counts came from reference gene primer amplification. Sequenced by immunoSEQ multiplex PCR; TCRdb stores in-frame clones only, minus some. For V, J and clone size, that table is used; D and trimming come from the DNA. The table includes some 130,000 clones, approximately 80% detected once. This clone occurred once. The sequencing sample was made of peripheral blood. This chain connects TRBV18 to TRBJ2-7, with D possibly matching TRBD1 (6 bases). The sequence came from a man aged 65 to 79 with acute or convalescent COVID-19. DNA of the CDR3: TGTGCCAGCTCACCTAACAGGGACGCCTACGAGCAGTACTTC. This translates into CASSPNRDAYEQYF.